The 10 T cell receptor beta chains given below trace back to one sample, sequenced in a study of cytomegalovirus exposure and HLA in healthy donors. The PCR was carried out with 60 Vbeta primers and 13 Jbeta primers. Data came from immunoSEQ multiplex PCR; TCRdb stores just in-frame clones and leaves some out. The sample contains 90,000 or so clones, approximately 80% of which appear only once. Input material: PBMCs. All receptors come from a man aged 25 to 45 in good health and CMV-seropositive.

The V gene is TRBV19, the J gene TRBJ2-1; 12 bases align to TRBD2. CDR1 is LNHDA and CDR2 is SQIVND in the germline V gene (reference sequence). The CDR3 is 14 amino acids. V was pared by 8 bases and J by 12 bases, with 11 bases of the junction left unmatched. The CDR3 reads CASSTRLAGERQFF. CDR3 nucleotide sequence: TGTGCCAGTTCCACAAGACTAGCGGGAGAAAGGCAGTTCTTC.

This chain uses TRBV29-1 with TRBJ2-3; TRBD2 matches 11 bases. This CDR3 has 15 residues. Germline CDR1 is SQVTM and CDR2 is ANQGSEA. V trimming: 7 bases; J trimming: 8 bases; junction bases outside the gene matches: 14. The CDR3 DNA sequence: TGCAGCGACGGGACTAGCGGAACATCAGGAGGTACGCAGTATTTT. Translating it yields CSDGTSGTSGGTQYF.

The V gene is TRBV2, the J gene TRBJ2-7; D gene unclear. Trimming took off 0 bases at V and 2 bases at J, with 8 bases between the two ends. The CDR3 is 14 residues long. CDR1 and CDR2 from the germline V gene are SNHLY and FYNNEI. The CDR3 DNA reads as TGTGCCAGCAGTGAAGCGCCCGACACCTACGAGCAGTACTTC. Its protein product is CASSEAPDTYEQYF.

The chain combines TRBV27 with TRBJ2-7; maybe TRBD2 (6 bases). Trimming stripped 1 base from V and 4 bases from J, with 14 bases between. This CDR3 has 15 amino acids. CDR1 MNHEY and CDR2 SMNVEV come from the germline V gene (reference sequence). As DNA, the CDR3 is TGTGCCAGCAGTTTATTTACGGGGGTCGGATACGAGCAGTACTTC. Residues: CASSLFTGVGYEQYF.

DNA of the CDR3: TGCGCCACAGGGACAGGCTCAGATACGCAGTATTTT. Protein: CATGTGSDTQYF. The rearrangement joins TRBV10-1 to TRBJ2-3, with 8 bases that match TRBD1. Trimming cost V 10 bases and J 4 bases; bases outside gene matches: 4. This CDR3 has 12 amino acids. The germline V gene encodes CDR1 WNHNN and CDR2 SYGVQD (reference sequence).

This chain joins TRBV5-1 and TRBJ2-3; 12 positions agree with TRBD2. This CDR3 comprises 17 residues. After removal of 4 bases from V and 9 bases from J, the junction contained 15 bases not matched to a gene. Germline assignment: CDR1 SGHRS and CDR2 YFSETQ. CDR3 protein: CASSQGLAGGAGGTQYF. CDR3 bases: TGCGCCAGCAGCCAGGGACTAGCGGGTGGGGCCGGGGGCACGCAGTATTTT. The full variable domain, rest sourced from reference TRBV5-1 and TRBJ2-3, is KAGVTQTPRYLIKTRGQQVTLSCSPISGHRSVSWYQQTPGQGLQFLFEYFSETQRNKGNFPGRFSGRQFSNSRSEMNVSTLELGDSALYLCASSQGLAGGAGGTQYFGPGTRLTVL.

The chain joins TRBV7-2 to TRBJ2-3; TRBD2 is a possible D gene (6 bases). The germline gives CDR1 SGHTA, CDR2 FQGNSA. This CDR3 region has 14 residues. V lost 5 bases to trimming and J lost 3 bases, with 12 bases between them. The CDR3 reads CASSGLRETDTQYF. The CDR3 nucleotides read TGTGCCAGCAGCGGACTAAGAGAGACAGATACGCAGTATTTT.

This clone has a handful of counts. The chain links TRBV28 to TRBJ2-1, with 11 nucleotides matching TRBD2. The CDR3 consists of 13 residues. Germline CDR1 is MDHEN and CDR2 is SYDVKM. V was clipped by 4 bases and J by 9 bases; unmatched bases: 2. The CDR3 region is CASSWGTSGEQFF. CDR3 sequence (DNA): TGTGCCAGCAGTTGGGGGACTAGCGGTGAGCAGTTCTTC. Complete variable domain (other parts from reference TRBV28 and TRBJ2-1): DVKVTQSSRYLVKRTGEKVFLECVQDMDHENMFWYRQDPGLGLRLIYFSYDVKMKEKGDIPEGYSVSREKKERFSLILESASTNQTSMYLCASSWGTSGEQFFGPGTRLTVL.

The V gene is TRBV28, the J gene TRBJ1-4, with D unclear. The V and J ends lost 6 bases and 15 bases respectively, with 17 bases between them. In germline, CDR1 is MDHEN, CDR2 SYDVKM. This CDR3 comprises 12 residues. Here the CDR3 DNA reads TGTGCCAGCAGACACAACACAAACGGGGTGTTTTTT. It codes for CASRHNTNGVFF.

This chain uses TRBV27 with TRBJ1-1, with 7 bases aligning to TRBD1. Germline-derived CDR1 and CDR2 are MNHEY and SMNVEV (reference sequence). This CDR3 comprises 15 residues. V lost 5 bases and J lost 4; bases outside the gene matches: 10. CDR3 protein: CASSPSPTGVTEAFF. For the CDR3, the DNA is TGTGCCAGCAGTCCTTCACCAACAGGGGTCACTGAAGCTTTCTTT.